The 8 T cell receptor beta chains in this list originate from one sample, sequenced in a study of T cells in Graves' hyperthyroidism and ophthalmopathy (dated by TCRdb to the late 2010s). Libraries came from multiplex PCR. TCRdb records Illumina HiSeq 2000 as the sequencer. The TCR beta CDR3 regions were amplified from RNA transcripts. The TCR CDR3 was subjected to a first round of RT-PCR using the HTBI primer set and the Qiagen OneStep RT-PCR kit. TCRdb's own reprocessing of the public reads used fastp at Q25 and MiXCR and kept productive beta chains. Entries are consolidated by CDR3 protein sequence, retaining the most common genes and DNA. This sample comprises 380,000 or so distinct CDR3 sequences, approximately 19% of them detected only once. The ten largest clones add up to 3.7% of the sample. Material for sequencing was blood. The receptors come from a woman between 18 and 29 years old with Graves' hyperthyroidism.

This clonotype has ten or more counts. The CDR3 bases are TGTGCCAGCACCTTTAGCGGGGGGGCGGGGGAGACCCAGTACTTC. It translates to CASTFSGGAGETQYF. This rearrangement joins TRBV2 to TRBJ2-5, with 11 bases lining up with TRBD2. The V gene's germline CDR1 is SNHLY and CDR2 FYNNEI. The CDR3 has 15 residues. The ends lost 7 bases at V and 5 bases at J; junction bases unmatched: 9.

There are many counts of this clonotype. This chain joins TRBV20-1 and TRBJ1-2; D is ambiguous. The V end lost 6 bases, the J end lost 8 bases, and 7 bases lay between the germline ends. CDR3 size: 9 residues. Germline assignment: CDR1 DFQATT and CDR2 SNEGSKA (reference sequence). CDR3 loop: CSARRGYTF. The CDR3 coding sequence is TGCAGTGCGCGCCGGGGCTACACCTTC.

The V gene is TRBV6-1, the J gene TRBJ2-2; TRBD2 might be the D (7 bases). The CDR3 extends over 14 amino acids. The V gene lost 8 bases and the J gene lost 3 bases, with 13 bases spanning the gap. CDR1 MNHNS and CDR2 SASEGT come from the germline V gene. CDR3 DNA sequence: TGTGCCAGCGGAGGGGGGGATCACACCGGGGAGCTGTTTTTT. Protein sequence: CASGGGDHTGELFF.

This clonotype showed up many times. The conserved final phenylalanine or tryptophan is absent from the CDR3, which likely points to a read error. The chain uses TRBV7-6 and TRBJ1-3; the D gene is possibly TRBD1 (5 bases). V dropped 6 bases and J dropped 4 bases, with 13 bases sitting between them. The CDR3 runs to 14 residues. Germline-derived CDR1 and CDR2 are SGHVS and FNYEAQ. The CDR3 DNA reads TGTGCCAGCAGTACCGGGACTCTCGGAAACACCATATATCTT. It encodes CASSTGTLGNTIYL.

This clonotype was counted many times. The chain has TRBV2 and TRBJ2-2, with unresolved D. The V end lost 4 bases, the J end lost 8 bases, and 2 bases lay between the germline ends. There are 10 residues in the CDR3. The V gene's germline CDR1 is SNHLY and CDR2 FYNNEI. The CDR3: CASSGGELFF. As DNA, the CDR3 is TGTGCCAGCAGTGGAGGGGAGCTGTTTTTT.

Of note for this clonotype: This may arise from a read error, as a much more abundant clone is one base away. The chain combines TRBV12-3 or TRBV12-4 with TRBJ1-1; tentative D call: TRBD1 (5 bases). Trimming cost V 3 bases and J 6 bases, with 8 bases left between them. The CDR3 consists of 12 residues. CDR3 nucleotides: TGTGCCAGCAGTTTTTGGGGGGCTGAAGCTTTCTTT. Encoded protein: CASSFWGAEAFF.

This clonotype was seen repeatedly, ten times or more. This chain joins TRBV7-3 and TRBJ2-4; TRBD1 matches at 7 bases. In germline, CDR1 is SGHTA, CDR2 FQGTGA. The CDR3 length is 22 residues. J was trimmed by 0 bases and V by 5 bases; bases with no gene match: 25. The CDR3 sequence is CASSPRRRWEPRGSSAKNIQYF. In nucleotides, the CDR3 is TGTGCCAGCAGCCCCCGGCGTCGATGGGAGCCCAGGGGGTCCTCAGCCAAAAACATTCAGTACTTC. The full variable domain, completed using reference TRBV7-3 and TRBJ2-4, is GAGVSQTPSNKVTEKGKYVELRCDPISGHTALYWYRQSLGQGPEFLIYFQGTGAADDSGLPNDRFFAVRPEGSVSTLKIQRTERGDSAVYLCASSPRRRWEPRGSSAKNIQYFGAGTRLSVL.

This chain connects TRBV12-3 or TRBV12-4 to TRBJ1-1; D may be TRBD1 (6 bases). Trimming took off 3 bases at V and 0 bases at J, with 20 bases between the two ends. CDR3 length: 18 amino acids. CDR3 loop: CASSLFGGWRRMNTEAFF. CDR3 DNA: TGTGCCAGCAGTTTGTTCGGGGGCTGGAGGAGGATGAACACTGAAGCTTTCTTT.